The 16 T cell receptor beta chains below all came from one sample that was sequenced in a study of cytomegalovirus exposure and HLA in healthy donors. PCR primers comprised 60 Vbeta and 13 Jbeta primers. Sequenced by immunoSEQ multiplex PCR; TCRdb stores in-frame clones only, minus some. Of roughly 220,000 clones listed, 65% to 75% are singletons. The sequenced sample consisted of PBMCs. The receptors originated from a woman in her 30s in good health and CMV-seronegative.

The chain is built from TRBV27 and TRBJ1-5; D perhaps matches TRBD1 (6 bases). CDR1 and CDR2 (germline): MNHEY, SMNVEV (reference sequence). The CDR3 totals 13 residues. Trimming stripped 8 bases from V and 0 bases from J, with 8 bases between. CDR3 bases: TGTGCCAGCGGGGGCGATAGCAATCAGCCCCAGCATTTT. Its translation is CASGGDSNQPQHF.

The chain links TRBV29-1 to TRBJ2-7; 8 bases match TRBD1. The V segment lost 1 base and the J segment 6 bases; nucleotides outside the gene matches: 11. Germline V CDR1 and CDR2: SQVTM, ANQGSEA. The CDR3 sequence is 15 residues long. DNA of the CDR3: TGCAGCGTTGAAGCCCCGGGCAGGGGGCGATTCGAGCAGTACTTC. Its translation is CSVEAPGRGRFEQYF.

This chain uses TRBV19 with TRBJ2-3; TRBD2 matches at 10 bases. The CDR3 totals 18 residues. J lost 0 bases, V lost 5 bases, and 11 bases had no gene match. The germline CDR1 and CDR2 sequences are LNHDA and SQIVND (reference sequence). CDR3 in DNA: TGTGCCAGTAGTCCTACGATAACTAGCGGGGCTAGCACAGATACGCAGTATTTT. Its protein product is CASSPTITSGASTDTQYF.

The chain uses TRBV30 and TRBJ2-2; tentative D call: TRBD2 (5 bases). This CDR3 region has 16 residues. Germline lookup yields CDR1 GTSNPN and CDR2 SVGIG (reference sequence). V gave up 2 bases and J gave up 0 bases, with 13 bases separating them. In nucleotides, the CDR3 is TGTGCCTGGAGTTGGAGCGGACGAACGAACACCGGGGAGCTGTTTTTT. Its translation: CAWSWSGRTNTGELFF.

In its sample, this clone was seen once. This rearrangement joins TRBV18 to TRBJ2-2, with 7 bases fitting TRBD2. Germline trimming cut 4 bases from V and 0 bases from J; bases unmatched to any gene: 5. Germline V CDR1 and CDR2: KGHSH, LQKENI. The CDR3 loop spans 16 amino acids. CDR3 protein: CASSRSGGTNTGELFF. In DNA, the CDR3 is TGTGCCAGCTCACGATCCGGGGGGACGAACACCGGGGAGCTGTTTTTT.

This clone showed up just once. The chain links TRBV5-1 to TRBJ1-1, with a possible D match to TRBD1 (6 bases). Looked up from germline, CDR1 is SGHRS and CDR2 is YFSETQ. The ends were cut back, 0 bases at V and 0 bases at J, with 12 bases in the middle. CDR3 length: 16 residues. The DNA of the CDR3 is TGCGCCAGCAGCTTGGCCTTGGACAGTGTGAACACTGAAGCTTTCTTT. It codes for CASSLALDSVNTEAFF. Full variable domain (rest looked up from reference TRBV5-1 and TRBJ1-1): KAGVTQTPRYLIKTRGQQVTLSCSPISGHRSVSWYQQTPGQGLQFLFEYFSETQRNKGNFPGRFSGRQFSNSRSEMNVSTLELGDSALYLCASSLALDSVNTEAFFGQGTRLTVV.

The rearrangement links TRBV7-9 to TRBJ2-1; a weak D match, TRBD1 (6 bases). In germline, CDR1 is SEHNR, CDR2 FQNEAQ (reference sequence). The V end lost 3 bases, the J end lost 5 bases, and 14 bases lay between the germline ends. The CDR3 contains 15 residues. CDR3 loop: CASSFTGTINNEQFF. The CDR3, as DNA: TGTGCCAGCAGCTTTACCGGGACAATCAACAATGAGCAGTTCTTC.

This rearrangement joins TRBV27 to TRBJ2-7, with 9 positions matching TRBD1. After removal of 8 bases from V and 6 bases from J, the junction contained 8 bases not matched to a gene. Germline CDR1 reads MNHEY; CDR2 reads SMNVEV (reference sequence). This CDR3 comprises 13 residues. CDR3 loop: CASGSGTGTEQYF. DNA for the CDR3: TGTGCCAGCGGGTCCGGGACAGGGACCGAGCAGTACTTC.

J is TRBJ1-2 and V is TRBV30; D perhaps matches TRBD1 (5 bases). Deletions cut 2 bases from V and 0 bases from J, with 7 bases between. There are 13 residues in the CDR3. Germline lookup yields CDR1 GTSNPN and CDR2 SVGIG (reference sequence). The CDR3 region is CAWSLTANYGYTF. CDR3 sequence (DNA): TGTGCCTGGAGTCTGACAGCTAACTATGGCTACACCTTC.

This chain links TRBV6-1 with TRBJ1-6; 7 bases fit TRBD1. V shed 1 base, J shed 7 bases, and the junction held 7 bases outside the gene matches. Looked up from germline, CDR1 is MNHNS and CDR2 is SASEGT. The CDR3 covers 16 residues. The CDR3, as DNA: TGTGCCAGCAGTGAAGAAGGGGGCTTGGGGAATTCACCCCTCCACTTT. Translated, it gives CASSEEGGLGNSPLHF.

The chain has TRBV15 and TRBJ1-4, with D possibly being TRBD1 (5 bases). The germline V and J ends were trimmed by 5 bases and 0 bases, with 16 bases remaining between them. The CDR3 has 17 residues. Per the germline V gene, CDR1 is LNHNV and CDR2 is YYDKDF (reference sequence). The CDR3 is CATSGRGGLPTNEKLFF. The CDR3 bases are TGTGCCACCAGCGGCCGGGGGGGACTCCCAACTAATGAAAAACTGTTTTTT.

The chain employs TRBV11-3 and TRBJ1-6; TRBD1 is a possible D gene (6 bases). Germline CDR1 SGHNT, CDR2 YENEEA. The CDR3 covers 14 residues. Deletions cut 6 bases from V and 8 bases from J, with 14 bases between. The CDR3 DNA reads as TGTGCCAGCAGTTCAGGGGTTGCGGATTCACCCCTCCACTTT. Amino acid sequence: CASSSGVADSPLHF. Supplemented by reference TRBV11-3 and TRBJ1-6, the full variable domain reads EAGVVQSPRYKIIEKKQPVAFWCNPISGHNTLYWYLQNLGQGPELLIRYENEEAVDDSQLPKDRFSAERLKGVDSTLKIQPAELGDSAVYLCASSSGVADSPLHFGNGTRLTVT.

The V call is TRBV7-8, the J call TRBJ2-1, with TRBD1 matching over 7 bases. The J segment lost 14 bases and the V segment lost 5 bases, leaving 9 bases of the junction unmatched. The CDR3 is 12 amino acids. From germline, CDR1 is SGHVS and CDR2 FQNEAQ. The CDR3 DNA reads as TGTGCCAGCAGCCCCACGACAGGGATCGAGTTCTTC. This encodes CASSPTTGIEFF. The whole variable domain, filled in from reference TRBV7-8 and TRBJ2-1, reads GAGVSQSPRYKVAKRGQDVALRCDPISGHVSLFWYQQALGQGPEFLTYFQNEAQLDKSGLPSDRFFAERPEGSVSTLKIQRTQQEDSAVYLCASSPTTGIEFFGPGTRLTVL.

This clone has just one count. The chain employs TRBV4-1 and TRBJ2-7; 7 bases map to TRBD2. The trim removed 0 bases at V and 0 bases at J, leaving 2 bases unmatched. The CDR3 spans 15 residues. In germline, CDR1 is MGHRA, CDR2 YSYEKL. Here the CDR3 DNA reads TGCGCCAGCAGCCAAGACGGCGGGAGCTCCTACGAGCAGTACTTC. It codes for CASSQDGGSSYEQYF.

The rearrangement uses TRBV6-5 and TRBJ1-2, with 10 bases lining up with TRBD1. Germline V gene lookup returns CDR1 MNHEY and CDR2 SVGAGI. The junction had 4 bases not matched to a gene; V was cut back by 6 bases and J by 6 bases. This CDR3 contains 13 residues. This CDR3 reads CASRGTGVNGYTF. CDR3 DNA: TGTGCCAGCAGGGGGACAGGGGTGAATGGCTACACCTTC.

CDR3 loop: CASRYRGYDGYTF. The CDR3 DNA sequence: TGTGCCAGCAGATATAGAGGCTATGATGGCTACACCTTC. The chain links TRBV6-5 to TRBJ1-2; D is ambiguous. The germline V and J ends were trimmed by 6 bases and 6 bases, with 14 bases remaining between them. The germline V gene encodes CDR1 MNHEY and CDR2 SVGAGI. This CDR3 spans 13 amino acids.